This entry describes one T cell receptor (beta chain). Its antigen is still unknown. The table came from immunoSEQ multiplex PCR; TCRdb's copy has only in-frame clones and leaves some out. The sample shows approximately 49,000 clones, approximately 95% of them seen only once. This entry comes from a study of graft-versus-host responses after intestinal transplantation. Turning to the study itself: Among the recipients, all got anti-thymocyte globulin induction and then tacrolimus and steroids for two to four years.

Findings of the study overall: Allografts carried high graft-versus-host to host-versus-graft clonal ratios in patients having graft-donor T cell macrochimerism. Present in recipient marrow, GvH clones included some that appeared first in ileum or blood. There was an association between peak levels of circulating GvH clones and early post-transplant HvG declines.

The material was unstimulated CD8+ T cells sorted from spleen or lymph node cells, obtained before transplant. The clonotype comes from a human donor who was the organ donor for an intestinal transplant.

The DNA of the CDR3 is TGTGCCAGCAGCGTAGAAGGGGCCGGGGAGCTGTTTTTT. Its translation: CASSVEGAGELFF. V is TRBV9 and J is TRBJ2-2, with a tentative D call TRBD1 (5 bases). There are 13 residues in the CDR3. Deletions cut 0 bases from V and 6 bases from J, with 6 bases between. The V gene's germline CDR1 is SGDLS and CDR2 YYNGEE.